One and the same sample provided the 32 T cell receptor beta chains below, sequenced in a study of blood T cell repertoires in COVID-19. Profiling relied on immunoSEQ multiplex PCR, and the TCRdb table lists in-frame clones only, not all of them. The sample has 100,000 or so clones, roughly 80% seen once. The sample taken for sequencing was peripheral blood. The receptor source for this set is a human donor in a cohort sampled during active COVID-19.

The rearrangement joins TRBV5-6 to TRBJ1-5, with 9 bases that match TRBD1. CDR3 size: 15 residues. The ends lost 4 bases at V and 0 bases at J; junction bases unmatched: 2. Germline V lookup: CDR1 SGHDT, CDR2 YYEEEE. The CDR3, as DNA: TGTGCCAGCAGCCGGACAGGGGATAGCAATCAGCCCCAGCATTTT. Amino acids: CASSRTGDSNQPQHF. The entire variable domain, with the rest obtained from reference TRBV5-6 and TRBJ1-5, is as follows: DAGVTQSPTHLIKTRGQQVTLRCSPKSGHDTVSWYQQALGQGPQFIFQYYEEEERQRGNFPDRFSGHQFPNYSSELNVNALLLGDSALYLCASSRTGDSNQPQHFGDGTRLSIL.

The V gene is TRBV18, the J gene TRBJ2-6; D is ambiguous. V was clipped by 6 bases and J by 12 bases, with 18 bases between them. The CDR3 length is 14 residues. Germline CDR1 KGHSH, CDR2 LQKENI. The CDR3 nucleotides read TGTGCCAGCTCCGTTCCGATCTTTCAAGCCGTCCTGACTTTC. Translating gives CASSVPIFQAVLTF.

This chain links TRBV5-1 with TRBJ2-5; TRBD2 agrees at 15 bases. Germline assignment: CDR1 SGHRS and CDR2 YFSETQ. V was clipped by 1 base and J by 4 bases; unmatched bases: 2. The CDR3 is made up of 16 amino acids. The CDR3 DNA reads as TGCGCCAGCAGCTTGCGGACTAGCGGGAGGGCAGAGACCCAGTACTTC. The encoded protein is CASSLRTSGRAETQYF. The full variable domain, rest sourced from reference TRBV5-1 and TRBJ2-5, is KAGVTQTPRYLIKTRGQQVTLSCSPISGHRSVSWYQQTPGQGLQFLFEYFSETQRNKGNFPGRFSGRQFSNSRSEMNVSTLELGDSALYLCASSLRTSGRAETQYFGPGTRLLVL.

The CDR3 loop reads CASSPRSSYEQYF. CDR3 nucleotides: TGCGCCAGCAGCCCGAGGAGCTCCTACGAGCAGTACTTC. The chain combines TRBV5-1 with TRBJ2-7; D is unresolved. Looked up from germline, CDR1 is SGHRS and CDR2 is YFSETQ. The CDR3 length is 13 residues. Trimming cost V 4 bases and J 0 bases, with 8 bases left between them.

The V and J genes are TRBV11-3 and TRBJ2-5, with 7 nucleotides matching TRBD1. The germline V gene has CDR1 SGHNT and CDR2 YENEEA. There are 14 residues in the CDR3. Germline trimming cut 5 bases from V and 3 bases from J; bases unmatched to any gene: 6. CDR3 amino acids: CASSPGDSKETQYF. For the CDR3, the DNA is TGTGCCAGCAGCCCCGGGGACAGTAAAGAGACCCAGTACTTC.

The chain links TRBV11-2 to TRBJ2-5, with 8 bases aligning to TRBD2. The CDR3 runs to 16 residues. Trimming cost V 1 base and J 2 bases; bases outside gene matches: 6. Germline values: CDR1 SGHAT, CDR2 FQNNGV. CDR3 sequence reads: CASSLGGLAAQETQYF. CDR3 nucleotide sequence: TGTGCCAGCAGCTTAGGCGGACTAGCTGCACAAGAGACCCAGTACTTC.

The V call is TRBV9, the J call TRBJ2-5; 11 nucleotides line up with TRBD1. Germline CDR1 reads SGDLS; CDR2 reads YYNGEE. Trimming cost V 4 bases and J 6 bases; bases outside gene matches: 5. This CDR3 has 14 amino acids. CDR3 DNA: TGTGCCAGCAGCTTCGGACAGGGGGCGAAGACCCAGTACTTC. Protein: CASSFGQGAKTQYF.

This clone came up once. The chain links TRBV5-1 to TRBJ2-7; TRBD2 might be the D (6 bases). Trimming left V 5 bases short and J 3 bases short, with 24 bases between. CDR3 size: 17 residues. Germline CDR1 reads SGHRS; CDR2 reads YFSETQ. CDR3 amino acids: CASSRPSGPGGSYEQYF. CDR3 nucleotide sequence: TGCGCCAGCAGTCGCCCCTCCGGGCCCGGGGGAAGCTACGAGCAGTACTTC.

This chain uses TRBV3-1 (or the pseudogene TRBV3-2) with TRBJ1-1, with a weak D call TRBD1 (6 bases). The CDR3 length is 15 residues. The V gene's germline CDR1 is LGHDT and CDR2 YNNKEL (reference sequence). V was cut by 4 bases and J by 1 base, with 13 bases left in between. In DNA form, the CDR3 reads TGTGCCAGCAGCCTATTAGGGGGGGGGAACACTGAAGCTTTCTTT. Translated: CASSLLGGGNTEAFF.

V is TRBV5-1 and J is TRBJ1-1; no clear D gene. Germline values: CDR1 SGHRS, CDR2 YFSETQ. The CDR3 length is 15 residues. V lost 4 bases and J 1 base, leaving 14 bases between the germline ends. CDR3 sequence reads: CASSGGSGGNTEAFF. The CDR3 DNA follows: TGCGCCAGCAGCGGCGGGTCCGGAGGGAACACTGAAGCTTTCTTT.

CDR3 DNA sequence: TGTGCCAGCAGGGGAGGGGCGGGTGGCTACACCTTC. This translates into CASRGGAGGYTF. V and J are TRBV2 and TRBJ1-2, with D tentatively TRBD1 (5 bases). The ends were cut back, 6 bases at V and 7 bases at J, with 12 bases in the middle. The V gene's germline CDR1 is SNHLY and CDR2 FYNNEI. The CDR3 has 12 amino acids.

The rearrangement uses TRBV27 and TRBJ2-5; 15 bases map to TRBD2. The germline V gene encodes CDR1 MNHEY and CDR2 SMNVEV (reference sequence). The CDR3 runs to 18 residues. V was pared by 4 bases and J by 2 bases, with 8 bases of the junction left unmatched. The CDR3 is CASSSGLAGGPGQETQYF. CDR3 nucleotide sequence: TGTGCCAGCAGTTCCGGACTAGCGGGAGGGCCGGGGCAAGAGACCCAGTACTTC.

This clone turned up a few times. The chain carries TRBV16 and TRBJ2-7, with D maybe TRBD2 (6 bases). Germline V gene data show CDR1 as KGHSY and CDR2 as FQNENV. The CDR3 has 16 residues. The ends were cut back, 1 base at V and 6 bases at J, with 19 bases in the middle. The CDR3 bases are TGTGCCAGCAGCCAATGGGTTGGGGACTTCGAGTCCGAGCAGTACTTC. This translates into CASSQWVGDFESEQYF.

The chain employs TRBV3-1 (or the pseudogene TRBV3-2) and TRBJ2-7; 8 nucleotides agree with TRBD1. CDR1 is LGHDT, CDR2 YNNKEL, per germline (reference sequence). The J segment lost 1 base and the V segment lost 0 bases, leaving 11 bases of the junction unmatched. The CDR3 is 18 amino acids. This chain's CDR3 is CASSQEWTGQGISYEQYF. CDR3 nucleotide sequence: TGTGCCAGCAGCCAAGAATGGACAGGGCAGGGAATTTCCTACGAGCAGTACTTC.

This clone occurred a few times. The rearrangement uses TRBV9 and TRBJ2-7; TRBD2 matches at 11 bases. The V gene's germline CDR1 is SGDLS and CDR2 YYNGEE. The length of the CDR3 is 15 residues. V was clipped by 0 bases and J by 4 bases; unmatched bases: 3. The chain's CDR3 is CASSVEVAGGYEQYF. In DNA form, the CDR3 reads TGTGCCAGCAGCGTAGAGGTAGCGGGAGGGTACGAGCAGTACTTC.

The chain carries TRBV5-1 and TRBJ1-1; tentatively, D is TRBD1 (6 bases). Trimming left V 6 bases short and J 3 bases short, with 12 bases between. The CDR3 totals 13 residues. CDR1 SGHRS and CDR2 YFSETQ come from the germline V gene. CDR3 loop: CASKPGAHTEAFF. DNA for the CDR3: TGCGCCAGCAAGCCAGGGGCCCACACTGAAGCTTTCTTT.

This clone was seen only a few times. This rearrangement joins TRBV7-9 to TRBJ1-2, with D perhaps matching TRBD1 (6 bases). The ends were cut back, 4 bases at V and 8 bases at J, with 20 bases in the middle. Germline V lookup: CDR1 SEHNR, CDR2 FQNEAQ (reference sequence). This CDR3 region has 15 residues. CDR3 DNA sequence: TGTGCCAGCAGCTCCACGGAGTCCGGGGGGCTAGGCTACACCTTC. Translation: CASSSTESGGLGYTF.

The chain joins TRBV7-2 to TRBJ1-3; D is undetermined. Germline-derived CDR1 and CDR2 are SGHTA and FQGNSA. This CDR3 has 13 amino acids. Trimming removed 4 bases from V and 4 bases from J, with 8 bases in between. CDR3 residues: CASSWRSGNTIYF. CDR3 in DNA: TGTGCCAGCAGCTGGCGGTCGGGAAACACCATATATTTT.

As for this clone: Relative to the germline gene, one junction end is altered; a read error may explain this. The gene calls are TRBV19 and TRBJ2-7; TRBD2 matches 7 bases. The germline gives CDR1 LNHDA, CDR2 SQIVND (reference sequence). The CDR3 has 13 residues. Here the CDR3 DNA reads TGTGCCAGTAGTATAACCCTGACTAGCCTGGAGAACTTC. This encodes CASSITLTSLENF.

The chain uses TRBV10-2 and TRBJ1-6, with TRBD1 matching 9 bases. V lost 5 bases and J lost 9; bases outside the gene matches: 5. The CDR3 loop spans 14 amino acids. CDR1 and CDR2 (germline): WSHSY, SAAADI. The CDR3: CASSPGTGSSPLHF. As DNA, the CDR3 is TGCGCCAGCAGTCCGGGGACAGGGAGTTCACCCCTCCACTTT.

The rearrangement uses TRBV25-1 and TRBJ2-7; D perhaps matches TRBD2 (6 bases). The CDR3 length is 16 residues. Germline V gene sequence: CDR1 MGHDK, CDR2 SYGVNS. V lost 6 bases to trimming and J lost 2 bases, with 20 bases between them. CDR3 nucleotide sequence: TGTGCCAGCAGCTTTCTGGAGGGAGCGGGTCCCTACGAGCAGTACTTC. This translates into CASSFLEGAGPYEQYF.

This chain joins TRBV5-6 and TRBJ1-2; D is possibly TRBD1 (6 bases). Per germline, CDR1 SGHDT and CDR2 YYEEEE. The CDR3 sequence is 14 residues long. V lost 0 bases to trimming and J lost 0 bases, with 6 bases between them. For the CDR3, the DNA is TGTGCCAGCAGCTTGGGGACAGCTAACTATGGCTACACCTTC. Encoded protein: CASSLGTANYGYTF. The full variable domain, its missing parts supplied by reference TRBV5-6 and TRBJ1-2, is DAGVTQSPTHLIKTRGQQVTLRCSPKSGHDTVSWYQQALGQGPQFIFQYYEEEERQRGNFPDRFSGHQFPNYSSELNVNALLLGDSALYLCASSLGTANYGYTFGSGTRLTVV.

Here the CDR3 DNA reads TGCGCCAGCAGCTTGGGGGGTAGCGGGAGTGTTTACGAGCAGTACTTC. It specifies CASSLGGSGSVYEQYF. The gene calls are TRBV5-1 and TRBJ2-7, with 9 positions matching TRBD2. Germline V gene data show CDR1 as SGHRS and CDR2 as YFSETQ. Trimming cost V 0 bases and J 4 bases; bases outside gene matches: 8. The CDR3 is 16 amino acids. The whole variable domain, filled in from reference TRBV5-1 and TRBJ2-7, reads KAGVTQTPRYLIKTRGQQVTLSCSPISGHRSVSWYQQTPGQGLQFLFEYFSETQRNKGNFPGRFSGRQFSNSRSEMNVSTLELGDSALYLCASSLGGSGSVYEQYFGPGTRLTVT.

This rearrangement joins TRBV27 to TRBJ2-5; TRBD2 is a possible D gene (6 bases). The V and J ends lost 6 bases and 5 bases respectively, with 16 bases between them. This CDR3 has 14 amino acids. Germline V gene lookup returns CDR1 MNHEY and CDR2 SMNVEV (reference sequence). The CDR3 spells CASRFSGPEETQYF. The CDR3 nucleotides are TGTGCCAGCAGATTTAGCGGACCGGAGGAGACCCAGTACTTC.

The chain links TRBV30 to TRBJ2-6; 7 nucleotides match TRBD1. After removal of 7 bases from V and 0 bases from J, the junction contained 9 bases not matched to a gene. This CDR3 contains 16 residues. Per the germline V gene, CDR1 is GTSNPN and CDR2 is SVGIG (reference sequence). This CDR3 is CASYRDSSSGANVLTF. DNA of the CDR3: TGTGCCTCCTACCGGGACAGCTCCTCTGGGGCCAACGTCCTGACTTTC. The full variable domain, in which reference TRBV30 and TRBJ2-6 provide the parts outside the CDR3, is SQTIHQWPATLVQPVGSPLSLECTVEGTSNPNLYWYRQAAGRGLQLLFYSVGIGQISSEVPQNLSASRPQDRQFILSSKKLLLSDSGFYLCASYRDSSSGANVLTFGAGSRLTVL.

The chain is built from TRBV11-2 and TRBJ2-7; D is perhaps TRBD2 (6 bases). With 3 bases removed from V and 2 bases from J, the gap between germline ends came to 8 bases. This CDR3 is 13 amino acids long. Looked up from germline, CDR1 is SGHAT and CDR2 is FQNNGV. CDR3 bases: TGTGCCAGCAGCTTTGGAGGGACCTACGAGCAGTACTTC. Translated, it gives CASSFGGTYEQYF.

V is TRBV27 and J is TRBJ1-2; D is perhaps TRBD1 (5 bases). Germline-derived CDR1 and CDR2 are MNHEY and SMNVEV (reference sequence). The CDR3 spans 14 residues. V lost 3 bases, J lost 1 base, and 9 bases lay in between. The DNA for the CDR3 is TGTGCCAGCAGTTTCGACAGAGATAACTATGGCTACACCTTC. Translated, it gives CASSFDRDNYGYTF.

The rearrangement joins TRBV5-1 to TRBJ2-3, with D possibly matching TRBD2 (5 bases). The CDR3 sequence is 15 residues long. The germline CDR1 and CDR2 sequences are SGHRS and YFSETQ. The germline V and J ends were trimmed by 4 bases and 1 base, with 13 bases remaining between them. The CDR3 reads CASSPGGVGTDTQYF. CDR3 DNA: TGCGCCAGCAGCCCCGGAGGAGTTGGCACAGATACGCAGTATTTT. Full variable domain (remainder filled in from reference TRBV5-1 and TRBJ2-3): KAGVTQTPRYLIKTRGQQVTLSCSPISGHRSVSWYQQTPGQGLQFLFEYFSETQRNKGNFPGRFSGRQFSNSRSEMNVSTLELGDSALYLCASSPGGVGTDTQYFGPGTRLTVL.

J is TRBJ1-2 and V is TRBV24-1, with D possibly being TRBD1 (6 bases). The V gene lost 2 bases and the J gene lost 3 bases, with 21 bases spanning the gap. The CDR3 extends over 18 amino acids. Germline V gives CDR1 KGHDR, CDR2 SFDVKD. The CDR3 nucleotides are TGTGCCACCAGTGATTCGGACAGCCCAATGTTTGCGGACTATGGCTACACCTTC. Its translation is CATSDSDSPMFADYGYTF.

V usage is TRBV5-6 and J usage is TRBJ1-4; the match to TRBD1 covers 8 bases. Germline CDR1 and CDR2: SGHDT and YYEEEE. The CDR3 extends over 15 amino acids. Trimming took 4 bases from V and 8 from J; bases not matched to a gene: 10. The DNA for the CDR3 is TGTGCCAGCAGCCGCTCCGGGACAGGAGACGAAAAACTGTTTTTT. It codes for CASSRSGTGDEKLFF.

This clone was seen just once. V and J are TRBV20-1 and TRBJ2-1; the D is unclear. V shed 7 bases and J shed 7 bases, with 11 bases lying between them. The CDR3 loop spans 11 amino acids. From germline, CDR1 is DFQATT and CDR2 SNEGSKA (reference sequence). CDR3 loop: CSVSPRNEQFF. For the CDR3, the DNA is TGCAGTGTTTCACCGCGGAATGAGCAGTTCTTC.

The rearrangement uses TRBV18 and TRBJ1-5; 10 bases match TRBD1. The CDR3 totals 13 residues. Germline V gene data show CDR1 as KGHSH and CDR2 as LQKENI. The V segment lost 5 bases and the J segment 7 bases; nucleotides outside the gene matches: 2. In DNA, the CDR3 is TGTGCCAGCTCAGGGGACAGGGGCCAGCCCCAGCATTTT. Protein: CASSGDRGQPQHF.